Sequencing of this T cell receptor beta chain was carried out in a study of T cell repertoires in ileal Crohn's disease. Study details: From the surgical specimen's inflamed ileum, biopsies were taken as M0. Around 500 nanograms of biopsy DNA per sample underwent TCRB immunosequencing. Study results and limitations: Active smokers at surgery had more clonal expansions than non-smokers. Endoscopic recurrence occurred in every patient whose clonality exceeded 26.8%.

Time point in this sample: inflamed ileum from the surgical specimen. The data were produced by immunoSEQ multiplex PCR, yet TCRdb's version contains in-frame clones alone and is incomplete. The top ten clones hold around 3.6% of a sample with some 2,300 clones, about 92% of them seen once. As for this clone: The antigen remains undetermined.

The sequenced material came from ileal tissue. The TCR comes from an adult with Crohn's disease.

The CDR3 sequence is CASSLIRRGEWAKNIQYF. In DNA form, the CDR3 reads TGTGCCAGCAGCTTAATTCGACGCGGGGAGTGGGCCAAAAACATTCAGTACTTC. This chain joins TRBV11-2 and TRBJ2-4; D may be TRBD2 (6 bases). The germline gives CDR1 SGHAT, CDR2 FQNNGV. Trimming cost V 2 bases and J 1 base, with 18 bases left between them. The CDR3 contains 18 residues.